This entry lists 18 T cell receptor beta chains sequenced from one sample in a study of CD8 T cells in ankylosing spondylitis. TCRdb redid the calling of the 5' RACE reads with MiXCR, one entry per CDR3 protein. The table shows hundreds of thousands of distinct CDR3 sequences, with roughly 20% occurring only once. Sequences were obtained from blood, either unsorted or a sorted T cell fraction (not recorded which). These receptors came from a female donor with ankylosing spondylitis or in good health (not recorded which).

This clonotype occurred a few times. The CDR3 coding sequence is TGTGCCATCAGTGAGTCGCCGGGTTATAATTCACCCCTCCACTTT. Residues: CAISESPGYNSPLHF. The rearrangement joins TRBV10-3 to TRBJ1-6, with D uncertain. The V and J ends lost 0 bases and 4 bases respectively, with 7 bases between them. The CDR3 is 15 residues long. Per germline, CDR1 ENHRY and CDR2 SYGVKD.

The chain uses TRBV20-1 and TRBJ2-1; TRBD2 matches 7 bases. The CDR3 spans 14 residues. Germline CDR1 is DFQATT and CDR2 is SNEGSKA (reference sequence). J was trimmed by 6 bases and V by 3 bases; bases with no gene match: 8. The CDR3 loop is CSASGGGKVNEQFF. In DNA form, the CDR3 reads TGCAGTGCTAGTGGGGGGGGTAAGGTCAATGAGCAGTTCTTC.

The chain links TRBV18 to TRBJ1-5; the D is unclear. V was trimmed by 3 bases and J by 5 bases, leaving 8 bases between them. Germline V CDR1 and CDR2: KGHSH, LQKENI. The CDR3 has 13 residues. CDR3 residues: CASSPLGDQPQHF. CDR3 DNA sequence: TGTGCCAGCTCACCTCTCGGAGATCAGCCCCAGCATTTT.

This clonotype came up a few times. The chain employs TRBV6-2 or TRBV6-3 and TRBJ2-2; D remains ambiguous. The CDR3 is 14 amino acids. Trimming stripped 1 base from V and 4 bases from J, with 7 bases between. Germline CDR1 reads MNHEY; CDR2 reads SVGEGT. The CDR3, as DNA: TGTGCCAGCAGTTACTACAGATCCACCGGGGAGCTGTTTTTT. The encoded protein is CASSYYRSTGELFF.

The sample holds many counts of this clonotype. This sequence joins TRBV20-1 and TRBJ1-2; D is undetermined. Per the germline V gene, CDR1 is DFQATT and CDR2 is SNEGSKA (reference sequence). Trimming removed 0 bases from V and 4 bases from J, with 6 bases in between. There are 12 residues in the CDR3. The CDR3 is CSAREGGYGYTF. For the CDR3, the DNA is TGCAGTGCTAGAGAAGGCGGCTATGGCTACACCTTC.

This clonotype was counted between two and nine times. The chain links TRBV24-1 to TRBJ2-1; 7 bases align to TRBD1. The CDR3 covers 14 residues. CDR1 is KGHDR, CDR2 SFDVKD, per germline. Germline trimming cut 4 bases from V and 4 bases from J; bases unmatched to any gene: 3. DNA of the CDR3: TGTGCCACCAGTGAGGGACAGTCATACAATGAGCAGTTCTTC. Its translation is CATSEGQSYNEQFF.

This clonotype showed up just a few times. The V and J genes are TRBV5-6 and TRBJ2-1; TRBD1 is a possible D gene (5 bases). This CDR3 is built from 17 residues. The germline V and J ends were trimmed by 8 bases and 3 bases, with 24 bases remaining between them. Germline CDR1 and CDR2: SGHDT and YYEEEE. CDR3 protein: CASRLWGPEYVYNEQFF. The CDR3 region has the DNA TGTGCCAGTCGCCTTTGGGGCCCGGAATACGTCTACAATGAGCAGTTCTTC.

This clonotype was seen many times. The chain has TRBV29-1 and TRBJ1-1; maybe TRBD1 (5 bases). Germline CDR1 and CDR2: SQVTM and ANQGSEA. With 7 bases removed from V and 6 bases from J, the gap between germline ends came to 18 bases. This CDR3 comprises 13 residues. CDR3 sequence (DNA): TGCAGCGCGAGACCGGGACTGCAGTCTGAAGCTTTCTTT. Amino acid sequence: CSARPGLQSEAFF.

The chain recombines TRBV4-3 with TRBJ2-2; perhaps D is TRBD1 or TRBD2 (6 bases each). The CDR3 extends over 17 amino acids. Deletions cut 0 bases from V and 5 bases from J, with 16 bases between. Germline-derived CDR1 and CDR2 are LGHNA and YSLEER. Written as DNA, the CDR3 is TGCGCCAGCAGCCAAGAAAGGCGGAGGGGGGATACCGGGGAGCTGTTTTTT. It codes for CASSQERRRGDTGELFF.

The rearrangement links TRBV18 to TRBJ2-7; D tentatively reads TRBD1 or TRBD2 (5 bases each). Germline V gene lookup returns CDR1 KGHSH and CDR2 LQKENI. V lost 5 bases and J 6 bases, leaving 11 bases between the germline ends. The CDR3 totals 12 residues. The CDR3, as DNA: TGTGCCAGCTCATACACTAGGGGCGAGCAGTACTTC. It translates to CASSYTRGEQYF.

This clonotype was observed a handful of times. This rearrangement joins TRBV5-1 to TRBJ1-2; D may be TRBD1 (5 bases). This CDR3 comprises 15 residues. Trimming left V 0 bases short and J 4 bases short, with 13 bases between. Germline V gives CDR1 SGHRS, CDR2 YFSETQ. The CDR3 spells CASSLEGDLGYGYTF. DNA of the CDR3: TGCGCCAGCAGCTTGGAAGGGGACCTCGGCTATGGCTACACCTTC.

This clonotype has a handful of counts. The chain recombines TRBV7-2 with TRBJ2-7, with D possibly TRBD1 on 7 matching bases. The CDR3 is 13 residues long. The germline CDR1 and CDR2 sequences are SGHTA and FQGNSA. With 5 bases removed from V and 4 bases from J, the gap between germline ends came to 12 bases. Here the CDR3 reads CASSPTGRYEQYF. The CDR3 nucleotides read TGTGCCAGCAGCCCGACAGGGAGGTACGAGCAGTACTTC.

There are many counts of this clonotype. V is TRBV20-1 and J is TRBJ1-1, with TRBD1 matching over 9 bases. CDR3 length equals 17 residues. Per germline, CDR1 DFQATT and CDR2 SNEGSKA (reference sequence). V was clipped by 0 bases and J by 4 bases; unmatched bases: 12. The CDR3 reads CSARDPTGGRAGTEAFF. The CDR3 DNA reads TGCAGTGCTAGAGACCCTACAGGGGGCCGGGCGGGCACTGAAGCTTTCTTT.

This clonotype was seen repeatedly, ten times or more. This chain joins TRBV29-1 and TRBJ1-2, with 9 nucleotides matching TRBD1. J was trimmed by 5 bases and V by 3 bases; bases with no gene match: 10. This CDR3 region has 15 residues. Germline V CDR1 and CDR2: SQVTM, ANQGSEA. As DNA, the CDR3 is TGCAGCGTTGACCTTGACAGGGGGGTCCGTTATGGCTACACCTTC. Its protein product is CSVDLDRGVRYGYTF.

This chain uses TRBV28 with TRBJ2-5, with unresolved D. V dropped 6 bases and J dropped 7 bases, with 12 bases sitting between them. The CDR3 is 12 amino acids. Per germline, CDR1 MDHEN and CDR2 SYDVKM. Here the CDR3 DNA reads TGTGCCAGCAGACCCAGCCCCGGGACCCAGTACTTC. Its protein product is CASRPSPGTQYF.

This clonotype was seen repeatedly, ten times or more. CDR3 nucleotide sequence: TGTGCCAGCTCACCGACTAGCCACAATGAGCAGTTCTTC. This codes for CASSPTSHNEQFF. V and J are TRBV18 and TRBJ2-1, with TRBD2 matching 7 bases. Germline CDR1 KGHSH, CDR2 LQKENI. V shed 3 bases, J shed 5 bases, and the junction held 1 base outside the gene matches. The CDR3 runs 13 residues.

This clonotype was observed a few times. This chain uses TRBV6-6 with TRBJ1-2, with a possible D match to TRBD1 (6 bases). The V gene's germline CDR1 is MNHNY and CDR2 SVGAGI (reference sequence). The V gene lost 5 bases and the J gene lost 7 bases, with 11 bases spanning the gap. The CDR3 is 12 amino acids. The CDR3 bases are TGTGCCAGCAGTCCCGGCAGGGGTGGCTACACCTTC. As protein: CASSPGRGGYTF.

The CDR3 coding sequence is TGTGCCAGCAGCTTGGGACGGGAGCTAACCTACGAGCAGTACTTC. It codes for CASSLGRELTYEQYF. This chain links TRBV5-6 with TRBJ2-7; maybe TRBD2 (6 bases). The CDR3 contains 15 residues. Germline CDR1 reads SGHDT; CDR2 reads YYEEEE. Deletions cut 0 bases from V and 2 bases from J, with 12 bases between.